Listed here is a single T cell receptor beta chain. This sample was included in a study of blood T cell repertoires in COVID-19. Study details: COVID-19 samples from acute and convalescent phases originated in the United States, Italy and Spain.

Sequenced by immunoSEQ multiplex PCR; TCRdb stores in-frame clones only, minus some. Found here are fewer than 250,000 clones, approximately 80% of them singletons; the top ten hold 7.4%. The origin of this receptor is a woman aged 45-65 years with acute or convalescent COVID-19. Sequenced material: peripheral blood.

CDR3 sequence (DNA): TGTGCCAGTAGTATTGAGGGGGTGGGGGTCTACGAGCAGTACTTC. Amino acids: CASSIEGVGVYEQYF. The gene calls are TRBV19 and TRBJ2-7; D perhaps matches TRBD1 (6 bases). The CDR3 spans 15 residues. The ends were cut back, 3 bases at V and 3 bases at J, with 15 bases in the middle. The V gene's germline CDR1 is LNHDA and CDR2 SQIVND (reference sequence).